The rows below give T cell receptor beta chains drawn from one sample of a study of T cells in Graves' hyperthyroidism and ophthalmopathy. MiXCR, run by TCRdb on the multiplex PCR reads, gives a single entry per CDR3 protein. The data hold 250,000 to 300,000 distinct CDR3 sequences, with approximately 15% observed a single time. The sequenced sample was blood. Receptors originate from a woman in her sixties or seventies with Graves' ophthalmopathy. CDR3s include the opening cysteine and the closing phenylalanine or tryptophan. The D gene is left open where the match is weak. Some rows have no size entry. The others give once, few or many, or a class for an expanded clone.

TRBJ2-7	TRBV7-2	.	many	TGTGCCAGCAGCCCCCTCGGAGGGGTCTACGAGCAGTACTTC	CASSPLGGVYEQYF
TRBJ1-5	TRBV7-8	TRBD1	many	TGTGCCAGCAGCAGCGGGGACAGAATTAGCAATCAGCCCCAGCATTTT	CASSSGDRISNQPQHF
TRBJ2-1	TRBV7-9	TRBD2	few	TGTGCCAGCAGCCCAGAACCGGGACTAGCGTTCTCCTACAATGAGCAGTTCTTC	CASSPEPGLAFSYNEQFF
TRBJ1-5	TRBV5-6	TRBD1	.	TGTGCCAGCAGCTCGGCCGGGACAGGGAGTTTTCGAACGCCCCAGCATTTT	CASSSAGTGSFRTPQHF
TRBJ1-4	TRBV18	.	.	TGTGCCAGCTCACCTCGTGGTAGTCCGGGGGGCAACGAAAAACTGTTTTTT	CASSPRGSPGGNEKLFF
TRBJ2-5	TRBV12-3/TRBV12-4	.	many	TGTGCCAGCAGTTTAAAAGAGACCCAGTACTTC	CASSLKETQYF
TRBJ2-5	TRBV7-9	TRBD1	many	TGTGCCAGCAGCTTTGACAGGGGGTTCGAGACCCAGTACTTC	CASSFDRGFETQYF
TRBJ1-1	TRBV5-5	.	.	TGTGCCACTTCGACAGTGCGGATCACTGAAGCTTTCTTT	CATSTVRITEAFF
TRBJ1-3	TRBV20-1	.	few	TGCAGTGCAAGACAGATCTCTGGAAACACCATATATTTT	CSARQISGNTIYF
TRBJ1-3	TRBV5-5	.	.	TGCGCCAGCAGCTATGGGGGGGGGAACGCTGGAAACACCATATATTTT	CASSYGGGNAGNTIYF
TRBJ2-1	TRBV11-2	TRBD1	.	TGTGCCAACAGCTTGCATGCGGACAGGGAATGGGGATTCTTC	CANSLHADREWGFF
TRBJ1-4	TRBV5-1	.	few	TGCGCCAGCAGCCAGTTCCCAGGGTTTAATGAAAAACTGTTTTTT	CASSQFPGFNEKLFF
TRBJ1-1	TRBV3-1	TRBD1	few	TGTGCCAGCAGCCCACAGGGGTTTGGGACTGAAGCTTTCTTT	CASSPQGFGTEAFF
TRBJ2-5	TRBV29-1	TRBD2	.	TGCAGCGTTGGGTGGGCGGGAGGTGAGACCCAGTACTTC	CSVGWAGGETQYF
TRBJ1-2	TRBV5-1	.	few	TGCGCCAGCAGCTTGGTGGCAGGCTATGGCTACACCTTC	CASSLVAGYGYTF
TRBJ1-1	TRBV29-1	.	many	TGCAGCGCCCTTAACACTGAAGCTTTCTTT	CSALNTEAFF
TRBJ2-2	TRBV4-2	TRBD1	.	TGTGCCAGCAGCCAAGAGTGGACAGGGGGCTCCAACACCGGGGAGCTGTTTTTT	CASSQEWTGGSNTGELFF
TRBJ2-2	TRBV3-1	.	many	TGTGCCAGCAGCCAAGGAGTCCGGGCCGGGGAGCTGTTTTTT	CASSQGVRAGELFF
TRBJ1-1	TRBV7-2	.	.	TGTGCCAGCAGCTCTCTGCAGCACACCGAAGCTTTCTTT	CASSSLQHTEAFF
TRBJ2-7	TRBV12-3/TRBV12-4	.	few	TGTGCCAGCAGGTTGGACGGCACCTACGAGCAGTACTTC	CASRLDGTYEQYF
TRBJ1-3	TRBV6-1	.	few	TGTGCCAGCAGTGAACTCTTGTACTCTGGAAACACCATATATTTT	CASSELLYSGNTIYF
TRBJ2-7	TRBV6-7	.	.	TGTGCCAGCAGTTACTCGGGCCGAAGAGCCTCCTACGAGCAGTACTTC	CASSYSGRRASYEQYF
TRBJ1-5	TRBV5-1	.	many	TGCGCCAGCAGCTTGGCCGGGCAGCGCGATCAGCCCCAGCATTTT	CASSLAGQRDQPQHF
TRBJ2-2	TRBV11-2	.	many	TGTGCCAGCAGCATACGAATACGGGACCGCCGTTCGAGCGGGGAGCTGTTTTTT	CASSIRIRDRRSSGELFF
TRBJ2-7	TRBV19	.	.	TGTGCCAGTAGTATCGGAGCACGGCTCGGCGAGCAGTACTTC	CASSIGARLGEQYF
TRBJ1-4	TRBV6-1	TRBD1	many	TGTGCCAGCAGTGAGTCCGGGACAGGGATGGGAAAACTGTTTTTT	CASSESGTGMGKLFF
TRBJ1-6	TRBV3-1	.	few	TGTGCCAGCAGACAGGGATCCTATAATTCACCCCTCCACTTT	CASRQGSYNSPLHF
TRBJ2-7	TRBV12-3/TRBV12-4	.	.	TGTGCCAGCACCCAGACAGAGCTTCCCTACGAGCAGTACTTC	CASTQTELPYEQYF
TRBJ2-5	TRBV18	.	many	TGTGCCAGCTCACCCGTCGGGGGGCGTTTCTGGGAGACCCAGTACTTC	CASSPVGGRFWETQYF
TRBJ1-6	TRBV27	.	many	TGTGCCAGCAGTTTATACGGGGAAAGCTCCTATAATTCACCCCTCCACTTT	CASSLYGESSYNSPLHF
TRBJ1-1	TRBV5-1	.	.	TGCGCCAGCAGCTTTACGACAGGTTTGAACACTGAAGCTTTCTTT	CASSFTTGLNTEAFF
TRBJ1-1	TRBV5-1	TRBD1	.	TGCGCCAGCAGCTTGGAGGGGGCCGGGACCAACCCTGAAGCTTTCTTT	CASSLEGAGTNPEAFF
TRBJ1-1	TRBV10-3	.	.	TGTGCCATCAGTGAGTCTGGAGGGCGCGTGGCTGAAGCTTTCTTT	CAISESGGRVAEAFF
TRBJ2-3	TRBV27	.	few	TGTGCCAGCAGTCCTACCTACACAGATACGCAGTATTTT	CASSPTYTDTQYF
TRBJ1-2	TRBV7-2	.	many	TGTGCCAGCAGCTTAGGGGTATCGCTCTATGGCTACACCTTC	CASSLGVSLYGYTF